The 3 T cell receptor beta chains given below trace back to one sample, sequenced in a study of neurological immune-mediated disorders. TCRdb analysed the 5' RACE reads with MiXCR anew, one entry per CDR3 protein. The sample has just over 30,000 distinct CDR3 sequences; less than 5% are singletons. Sequencing was performed on CD4+ T cells from blood. Source of these receptors: a woman aged 40 to 49 in good health.

At least ten counts were recorded for this clonotype. The chain employs TRBV7-8 and TRBJ2-7, with D possibly TRBD1 on 6 matching bases. V lost 4 bases, J lost 3 bases, and 19 bases lay in between. Germline CDR1 reads SGHVS; CDR2 reads FQNEAQ. This CDR3 has 16 residues. CDR3 protein: CASSSYATGTHYEQYF. CDR3 DNA sequence: TGTGCCAGCAGCTCTTACGCCACAGGGACCCACTACGAGCAGTACTTC.

This clonotype was observed at least ten times. This rearrangement joins TRBV21-1 to TRBJ2-7; TRBD1, as called in the table, went unchecked against the DNA. TRBV21-1 is noted as a pseudogene. CDR3 length: 14 amino acids. CDR3 region: CASSKVTRAGEQYF. CDR3 DNA: TGTGCCAGCAGCAAAGTCACCAGGGCAGGGGAGCAGTACTTC.

This clonotype was recorded at least ten times. This rearrangement joins TRBV5-1 to TRBJ2-3, with no clear D. CDR3 length: 15 residues. Germline V lookup: CDR1 SGHRS, CDR2 YFSETQ. V was shortened by 0 bases and J by 2 bases, with 10 bases between the two germline ends. This CDR3 reads CASSLVGRDTDTQYF. The CDR3 nucleotides read TGCGCCAGCAGCTTGGTTGGCAGAGACACAGATACGCAGTATTTT.